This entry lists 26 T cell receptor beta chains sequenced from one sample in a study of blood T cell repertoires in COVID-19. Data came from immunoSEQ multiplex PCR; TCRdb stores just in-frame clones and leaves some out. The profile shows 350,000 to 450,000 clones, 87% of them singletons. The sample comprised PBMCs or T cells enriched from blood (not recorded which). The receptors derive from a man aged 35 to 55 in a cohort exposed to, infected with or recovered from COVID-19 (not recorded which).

CDR3 sequence: CASSHGSTGVYEQYF. In nucleotides, the CDR3 is TGCGCCAGCAGTCATGGGAGTACAGGGGTTTACGAGCAGTACTTC. The chain has TRBV5-1 and TRBJ2-7, with 7 bases fitting TRBD1. V dropped 5 bases and J dropped 4; count of bases not matched to a gene: 12. CDR3 size: 15 residues. The germline V gene has CDR1 SGHRS and CDR2 YFSETQ.

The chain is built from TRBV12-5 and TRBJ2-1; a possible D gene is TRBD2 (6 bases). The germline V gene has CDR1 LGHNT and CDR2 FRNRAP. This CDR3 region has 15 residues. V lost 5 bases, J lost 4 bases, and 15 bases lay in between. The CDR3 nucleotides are TGTGCTAGTGGTCTCTGGAGGGCTCGGTACAATGAGCAGTTCTTC. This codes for CASGLWRARYNEQFF.

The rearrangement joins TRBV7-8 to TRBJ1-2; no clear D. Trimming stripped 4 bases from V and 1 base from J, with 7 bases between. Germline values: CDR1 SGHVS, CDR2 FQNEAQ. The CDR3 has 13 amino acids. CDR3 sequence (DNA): TGTGCCAGCAGCTCCGGTTTTAACTATGGCTACACCTTC. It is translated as CASSSGFNYGYTF.

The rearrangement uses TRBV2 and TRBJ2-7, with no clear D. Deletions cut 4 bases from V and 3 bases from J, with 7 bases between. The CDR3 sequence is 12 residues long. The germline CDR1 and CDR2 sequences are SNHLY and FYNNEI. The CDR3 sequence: CASSGHDYEQYF. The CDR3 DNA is TGTGCCAGCAGTGGGCATGACTACGAGCAGTACTTC.

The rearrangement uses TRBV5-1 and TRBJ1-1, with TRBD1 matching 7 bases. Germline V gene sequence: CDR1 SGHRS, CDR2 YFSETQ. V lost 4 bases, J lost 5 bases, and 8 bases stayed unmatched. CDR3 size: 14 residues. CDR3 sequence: CASSAGTEYTEAFF. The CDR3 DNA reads TGCGCCAGCAGCGCCGGGACAGAATATACTGAAGCTTTCTTT.

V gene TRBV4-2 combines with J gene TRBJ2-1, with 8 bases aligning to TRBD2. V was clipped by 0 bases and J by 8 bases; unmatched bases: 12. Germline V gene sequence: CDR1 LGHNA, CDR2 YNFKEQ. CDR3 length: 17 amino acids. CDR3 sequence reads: CASSQDYLAGGVYEQFF. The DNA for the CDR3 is TGTGCCAGCAGCCAAGACTACCTGGCGGGAGGAGTATATGAGCAGTTCTTC.

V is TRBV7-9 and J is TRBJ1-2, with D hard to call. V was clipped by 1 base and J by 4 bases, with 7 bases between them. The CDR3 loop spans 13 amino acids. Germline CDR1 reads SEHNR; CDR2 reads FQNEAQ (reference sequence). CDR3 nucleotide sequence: TGTGCCAGCAGCTTAGAAGTGGCCTATGGCTACACCTTC. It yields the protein CASSLEVAYGYTF. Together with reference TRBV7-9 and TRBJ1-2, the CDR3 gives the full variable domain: DTGVSQNPRHKITKRGQNVTFRCDPISEHNRLYWYRQTLGQGPEFLTYFQNEAQLEKSRLLSDRFSAERPKGSFSTLEIQRTEQGDSAMYLCASSLEVAYGYTFGSGTRLTVV.

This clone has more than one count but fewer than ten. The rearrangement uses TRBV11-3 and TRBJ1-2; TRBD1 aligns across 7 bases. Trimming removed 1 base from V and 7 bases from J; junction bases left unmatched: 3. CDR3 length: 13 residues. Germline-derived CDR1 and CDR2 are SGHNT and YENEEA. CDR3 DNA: TGTGCCAGCAGCTTAGCAGGGGGTGCTGGCTACACCTTC. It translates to CASSLAGGAGYTF. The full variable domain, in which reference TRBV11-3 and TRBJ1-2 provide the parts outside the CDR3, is EAGVVQSPRYKIIEKKQPVAFWCNPISGHNTLYWYLQNLGQGPELLIRYENEEAVDDSQLPKDRFSAERLKGVDSTLKIQPAELGDSAVYLCASSLAGGAGYTFGSGTRLTVV.

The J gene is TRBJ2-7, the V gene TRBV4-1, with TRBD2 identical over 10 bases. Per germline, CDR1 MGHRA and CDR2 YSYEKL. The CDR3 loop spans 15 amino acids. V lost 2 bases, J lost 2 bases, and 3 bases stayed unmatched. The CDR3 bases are TGCGCCAGCAGCCAAAACCTAGCGGGGGCCTACGAGCAGTACTTC. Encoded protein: CASSQNLAGAYEQYF.

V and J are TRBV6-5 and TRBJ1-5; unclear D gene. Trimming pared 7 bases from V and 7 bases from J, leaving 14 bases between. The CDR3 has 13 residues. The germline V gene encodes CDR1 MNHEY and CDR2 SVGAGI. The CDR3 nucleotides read TGTGCCAGCAAGACGGGGTTTGGGCAGCCCCAGCATTTT. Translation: CASKTGFGQPQHF.

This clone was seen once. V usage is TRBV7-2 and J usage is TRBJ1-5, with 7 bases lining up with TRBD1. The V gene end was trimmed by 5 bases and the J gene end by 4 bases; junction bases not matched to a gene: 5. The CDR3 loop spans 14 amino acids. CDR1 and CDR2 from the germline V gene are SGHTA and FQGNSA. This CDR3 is CASSKGQLNQPQHF. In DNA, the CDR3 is TGTGCCAGCAGCAAGGGACAGCTGAATCAGCCCCAGCATTTT. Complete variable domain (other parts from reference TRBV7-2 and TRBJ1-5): GAGVSQSPSNKVTEKGKDVELRCDPISGHTALYWYRQSLGQGLEFLIYFQGNSAPDKSGLPSDRFSAERTGGSVSTLTIQRTQQEDSAVYLCASSKGQLNQPQHFGDGTRLSIL.

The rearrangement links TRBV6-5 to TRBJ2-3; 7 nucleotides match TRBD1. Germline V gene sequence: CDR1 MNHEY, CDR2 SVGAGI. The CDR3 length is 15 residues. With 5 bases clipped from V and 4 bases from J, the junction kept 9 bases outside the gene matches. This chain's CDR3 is CASSNDRDRADTQYF. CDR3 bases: TGTGCCAGCAGTAACGACAGGGATCGGGCAGATACGCAGTATTTT.

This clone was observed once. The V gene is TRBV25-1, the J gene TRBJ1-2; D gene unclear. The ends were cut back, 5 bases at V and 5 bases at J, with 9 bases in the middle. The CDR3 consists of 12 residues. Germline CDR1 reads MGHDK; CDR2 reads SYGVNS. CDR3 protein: CASSTGKYGYTF. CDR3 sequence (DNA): TGTGCCAGCAGTACCGGGAAGTATGGCTACACCTTC.

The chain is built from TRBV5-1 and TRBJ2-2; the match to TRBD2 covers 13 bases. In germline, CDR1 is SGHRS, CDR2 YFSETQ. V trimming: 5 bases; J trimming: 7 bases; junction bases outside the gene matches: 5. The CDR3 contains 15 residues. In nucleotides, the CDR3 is TGCGCCAGCAGAGGACTAGCGGGAGAACTCGGGGAGCTGTTTTTT. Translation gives CASRGLAGELGELFF.

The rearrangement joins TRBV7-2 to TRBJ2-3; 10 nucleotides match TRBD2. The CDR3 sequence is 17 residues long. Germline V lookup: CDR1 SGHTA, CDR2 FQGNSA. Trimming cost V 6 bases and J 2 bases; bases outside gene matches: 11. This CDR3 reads CASRPRTSGGATDTQYF. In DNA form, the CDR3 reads TGTGCCAGCAGACCCAGGACTAGCGGAGGGGCCACAGATACGCAGTATTTT.

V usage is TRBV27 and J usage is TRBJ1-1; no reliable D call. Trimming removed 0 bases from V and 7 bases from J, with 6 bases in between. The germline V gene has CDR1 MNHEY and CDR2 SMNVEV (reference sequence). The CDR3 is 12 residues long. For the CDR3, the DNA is TGTGCCAGCAGTTTATCGGCGGGTGAAGCTTTCTTT. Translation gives CASSLSAGEAFF.

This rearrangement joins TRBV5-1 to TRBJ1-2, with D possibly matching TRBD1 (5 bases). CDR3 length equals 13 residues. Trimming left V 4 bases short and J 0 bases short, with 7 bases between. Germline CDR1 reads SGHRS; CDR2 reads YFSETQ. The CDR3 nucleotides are TGCGCCAGCAGCCCGGGGGCTAACTATGGCTACACCTTC. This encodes CASSPGANYGYTF.

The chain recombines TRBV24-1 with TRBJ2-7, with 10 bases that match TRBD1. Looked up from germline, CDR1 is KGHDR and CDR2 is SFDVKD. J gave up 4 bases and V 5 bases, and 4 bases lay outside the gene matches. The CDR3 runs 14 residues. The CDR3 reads CATSADRGSYEQYF. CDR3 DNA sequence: TGTGCCACCAGTGCGGACAGGGGGTCGTACGAGCAGTACTTC.

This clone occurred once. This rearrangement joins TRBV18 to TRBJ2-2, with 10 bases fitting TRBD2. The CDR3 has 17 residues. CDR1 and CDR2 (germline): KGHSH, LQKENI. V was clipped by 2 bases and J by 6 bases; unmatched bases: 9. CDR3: CASSPGASGSGPGELFF. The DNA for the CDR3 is TGTGCCAGCTCACCAGGAGCTAGCGGGAGTGGACCCGGGGAGCTGTTTTTT.

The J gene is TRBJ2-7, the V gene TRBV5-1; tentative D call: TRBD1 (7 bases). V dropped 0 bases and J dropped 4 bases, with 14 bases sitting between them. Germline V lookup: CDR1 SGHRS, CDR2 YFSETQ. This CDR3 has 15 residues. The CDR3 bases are TGCGCCAGCAGCTTGGGAGCAGGGGGAGGTTACGAGCAGTACTTC. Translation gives CASSLGAGGGYEQYF. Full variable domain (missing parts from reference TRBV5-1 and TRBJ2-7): KAGVTQTPRYLIKTRGQQVTLSCSPISGHRSVSWYQQTPGQGLQFLFEYFSETQRNKGNFPGRFSGRQFSNSRSEMNVSTLELGDSALYLCASSLGAGGGYEQYFGPGTRLTVT.

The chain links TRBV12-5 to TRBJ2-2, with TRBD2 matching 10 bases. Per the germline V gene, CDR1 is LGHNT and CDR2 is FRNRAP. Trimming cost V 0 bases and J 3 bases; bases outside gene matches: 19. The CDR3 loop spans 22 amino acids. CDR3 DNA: TGTGCTAGTGGTTTGGTACGAAATAGGGAGGCTAGCGGGAGAAGGGACACCGGGGAGCTGTTTTTT. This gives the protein CASGLVRNREASGRRDTGELFF.

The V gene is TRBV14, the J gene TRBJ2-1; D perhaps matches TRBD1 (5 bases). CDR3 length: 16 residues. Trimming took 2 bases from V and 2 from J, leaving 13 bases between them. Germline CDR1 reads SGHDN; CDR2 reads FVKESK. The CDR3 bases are TGTGCCAGCAGCCAATTAGGACACTTAACCTACAATGAGCAGTTCTTC. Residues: CASSQLGHLTYNEQFF.

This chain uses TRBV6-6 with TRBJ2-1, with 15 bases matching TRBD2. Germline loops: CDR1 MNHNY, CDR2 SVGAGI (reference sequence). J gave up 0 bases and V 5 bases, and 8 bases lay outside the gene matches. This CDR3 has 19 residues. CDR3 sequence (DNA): TGTGCCAGCAGTCGCCCGGGACTAGCGGGAGGTGTCTCCTACAATGAGCAGTTCTTC. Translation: CASSRPGLAGGVSYNEQFF.

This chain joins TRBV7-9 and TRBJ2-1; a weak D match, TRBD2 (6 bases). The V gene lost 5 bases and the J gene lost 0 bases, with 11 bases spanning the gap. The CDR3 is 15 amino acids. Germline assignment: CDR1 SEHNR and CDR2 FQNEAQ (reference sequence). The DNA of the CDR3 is TGTGCCAGCAGCCCCGGGACTTTCTCCTACAATGAGCAGTTCTTC. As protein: CASSPGTFSYNEQFF.

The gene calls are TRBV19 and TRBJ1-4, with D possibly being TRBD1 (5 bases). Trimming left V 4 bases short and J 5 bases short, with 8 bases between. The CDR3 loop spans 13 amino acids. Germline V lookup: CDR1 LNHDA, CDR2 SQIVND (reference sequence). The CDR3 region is CASSTGPNEKLFF. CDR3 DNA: TGTGCCAGTAGTACAGGGCCCAATGAAAAACTGTTTTTT.

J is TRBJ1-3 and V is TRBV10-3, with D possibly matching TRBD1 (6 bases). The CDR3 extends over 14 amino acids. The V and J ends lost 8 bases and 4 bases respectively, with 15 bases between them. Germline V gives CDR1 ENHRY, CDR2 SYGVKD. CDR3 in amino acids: CAILGAGTGNTIYF. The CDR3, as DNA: TGTGCCATCCTCGGAGCAGGGACAGGAAACACCATATATTTT.